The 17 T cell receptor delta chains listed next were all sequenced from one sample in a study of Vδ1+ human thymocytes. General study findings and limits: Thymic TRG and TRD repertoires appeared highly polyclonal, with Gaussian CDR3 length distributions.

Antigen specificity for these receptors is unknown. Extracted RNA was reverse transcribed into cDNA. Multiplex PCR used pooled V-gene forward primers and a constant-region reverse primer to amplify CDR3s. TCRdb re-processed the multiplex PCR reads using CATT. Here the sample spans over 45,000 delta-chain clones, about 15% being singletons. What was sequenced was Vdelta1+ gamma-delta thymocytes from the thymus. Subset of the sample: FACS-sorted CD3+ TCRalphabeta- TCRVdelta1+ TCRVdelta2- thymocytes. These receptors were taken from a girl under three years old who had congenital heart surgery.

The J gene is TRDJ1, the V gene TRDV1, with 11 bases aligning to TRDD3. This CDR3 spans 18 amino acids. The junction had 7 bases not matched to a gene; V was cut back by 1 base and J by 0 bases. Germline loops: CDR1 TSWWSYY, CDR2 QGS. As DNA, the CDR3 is TGTGCTCTTGGGGAACCCATATGGGGGATACGCTACACCGATAAACTCATCTTT. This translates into CALGEPIWGIRYTDKLIF.

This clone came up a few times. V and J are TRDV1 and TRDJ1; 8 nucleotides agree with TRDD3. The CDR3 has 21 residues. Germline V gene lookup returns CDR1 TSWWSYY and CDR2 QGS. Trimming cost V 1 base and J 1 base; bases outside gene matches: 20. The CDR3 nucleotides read TGTGCTCTTGGGGAACGGGTATGCGGCCCCCTTACTGGGGGTATCACCGATAAACTCATCTTT. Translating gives CALGERVCGPLTGGITDKLIF.

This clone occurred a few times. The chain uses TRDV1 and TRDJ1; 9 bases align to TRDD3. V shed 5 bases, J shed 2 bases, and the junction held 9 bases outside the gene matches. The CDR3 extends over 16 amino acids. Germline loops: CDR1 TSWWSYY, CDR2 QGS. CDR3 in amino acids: CALGNRWGMETDKLIF. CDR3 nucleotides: TGTGCTCTTGGGAATCGCTGGGGGATGGAAACCGATAAACTCATCTTT.

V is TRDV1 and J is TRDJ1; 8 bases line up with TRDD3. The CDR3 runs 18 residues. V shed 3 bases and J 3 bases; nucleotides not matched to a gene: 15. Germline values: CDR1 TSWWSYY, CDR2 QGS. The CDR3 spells CALGDNRGIYHMSDKLIF. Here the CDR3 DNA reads TGTGCTCTTGGGGACAACAGGGGGATATACCATATGTCCGATAAACTCATCTTT.

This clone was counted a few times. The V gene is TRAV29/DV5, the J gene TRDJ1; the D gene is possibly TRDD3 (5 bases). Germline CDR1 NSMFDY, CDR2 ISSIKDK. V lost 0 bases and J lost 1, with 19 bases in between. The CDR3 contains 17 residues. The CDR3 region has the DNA TGTGCAGCAAGCGCGGAAAGTGAGGGGGTGTGCACCGATAAACTCATCTTT. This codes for CAASAESEGVCTDKLIF.

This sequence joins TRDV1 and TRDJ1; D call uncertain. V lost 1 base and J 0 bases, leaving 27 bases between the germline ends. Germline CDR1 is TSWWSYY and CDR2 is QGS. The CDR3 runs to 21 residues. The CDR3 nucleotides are TGTGCTCTTGGGGAACCAAGACTCATTCGACTACGCGCACTGTACACCGATAAACTCATCTTT. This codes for CALGEPRLIRLRALYTDKLIF.

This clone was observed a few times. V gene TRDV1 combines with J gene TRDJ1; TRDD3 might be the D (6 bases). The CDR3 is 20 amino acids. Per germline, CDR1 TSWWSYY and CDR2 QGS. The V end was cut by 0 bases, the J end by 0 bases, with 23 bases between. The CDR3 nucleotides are TGTGCTCTTGGGGAACTGGAGATCCGTACTAGGGGATGGTACACCGATAAACTCATCTTT. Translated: CALGELEIRTRGWYTDKLIF.

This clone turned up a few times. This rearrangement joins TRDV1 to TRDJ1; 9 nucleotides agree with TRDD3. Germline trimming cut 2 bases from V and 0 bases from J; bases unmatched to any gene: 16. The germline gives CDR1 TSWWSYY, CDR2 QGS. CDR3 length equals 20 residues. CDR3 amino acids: CALGEFLLRGDTPYTDKLIF. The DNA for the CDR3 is TGTGCTCTTGGGGAATTCCTTCTTCGGGGGGATACTCCGTACACCGATAAACTCATCTTT.

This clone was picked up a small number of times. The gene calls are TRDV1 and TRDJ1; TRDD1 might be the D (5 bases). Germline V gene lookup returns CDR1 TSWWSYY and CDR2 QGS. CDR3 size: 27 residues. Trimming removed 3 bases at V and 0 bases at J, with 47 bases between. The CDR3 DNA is TGTGCTCTTGGGGAGCTCATAGTCGGAGTTGCCCACAAACCTCCGTTAGTGCTGGAGGGCAACACCGATAAACTCATCTTT. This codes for CALGELIVGVAHKPPLVLEGNTDKLIF.

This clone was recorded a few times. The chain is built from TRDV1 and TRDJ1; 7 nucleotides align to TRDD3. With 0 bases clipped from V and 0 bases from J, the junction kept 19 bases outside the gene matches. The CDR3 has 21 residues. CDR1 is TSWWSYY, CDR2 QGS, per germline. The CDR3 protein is CALGELPAAVRGILHTDKLIF. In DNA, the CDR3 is TGTGCTCTTGGGGAACTCCCTGCGGCGGTCCGGGGGATTCTTCACACCGATAAACTCATCTTT.

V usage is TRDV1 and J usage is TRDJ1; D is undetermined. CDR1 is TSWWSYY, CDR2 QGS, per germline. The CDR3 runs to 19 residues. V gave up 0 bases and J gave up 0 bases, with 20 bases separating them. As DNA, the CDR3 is TGTGCTCTTGGGGAACTAATGGCACAAATGGGACCGAACACCGATAAACTCATCTTT. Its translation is CALGELMAQMGPNTDKLIF.

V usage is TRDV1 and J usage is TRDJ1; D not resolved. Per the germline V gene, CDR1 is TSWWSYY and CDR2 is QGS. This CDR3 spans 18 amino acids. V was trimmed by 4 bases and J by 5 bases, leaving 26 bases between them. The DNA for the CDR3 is TGTGCTCTTGGGGTCTCCCGCGACCCACAAGGGTTGCTAGATAAACTCATCTTT. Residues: CALGVSRDPQGLLDKLIF.

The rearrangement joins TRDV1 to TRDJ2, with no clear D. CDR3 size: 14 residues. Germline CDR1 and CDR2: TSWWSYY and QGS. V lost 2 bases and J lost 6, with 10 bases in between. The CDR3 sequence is CALGECPEPAQLFF. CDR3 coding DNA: TGTGCTCTTGGGGAATGTCCGGAACCAGCACAACTCTTCTTT.

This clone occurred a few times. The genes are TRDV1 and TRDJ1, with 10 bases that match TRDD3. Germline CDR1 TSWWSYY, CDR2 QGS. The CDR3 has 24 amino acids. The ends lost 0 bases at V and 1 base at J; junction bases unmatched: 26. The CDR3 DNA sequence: TGTGCTCTTGGGGAACTTCCACAGGCCCAGTACTGGGGGATTCCCTACGAAGGCACCGATAAACTCATCTTT. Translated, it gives CALGELPQAQYWGIPYEGTDKLIF.

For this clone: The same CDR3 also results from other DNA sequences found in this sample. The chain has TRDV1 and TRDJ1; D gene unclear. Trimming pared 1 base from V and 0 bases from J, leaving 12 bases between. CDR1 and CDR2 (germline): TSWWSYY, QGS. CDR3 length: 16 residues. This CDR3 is CALGEPPPEYTDKLIF. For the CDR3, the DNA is TGTGCTCTTGGGGAACCCCCCCCCGAGTACACCGATAAACTCATCTTT.

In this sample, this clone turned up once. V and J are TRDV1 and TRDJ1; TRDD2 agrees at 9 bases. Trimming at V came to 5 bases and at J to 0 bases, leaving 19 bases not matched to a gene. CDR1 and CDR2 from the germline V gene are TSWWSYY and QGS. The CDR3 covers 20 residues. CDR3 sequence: CALGLPFLRSGESYTDKLIF. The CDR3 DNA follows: TGTGCTCTTGGGCTGCCCTTCCTACGAAGTGGGGAATCGTACACCGATAAACTCATCTTT.

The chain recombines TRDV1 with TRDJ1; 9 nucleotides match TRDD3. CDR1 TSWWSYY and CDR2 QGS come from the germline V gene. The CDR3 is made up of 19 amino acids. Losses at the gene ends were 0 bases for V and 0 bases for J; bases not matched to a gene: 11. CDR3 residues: CALGELGGIPGGYTDKLIF. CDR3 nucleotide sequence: TGTGCTCTTGGGGAACTTGGAGGCATCCCTGGGGGATACACCGATAAACTCATCTTT.